The next 27 T cell receptor beta chains were all read from a single sample in a study of blood T cell repertoires in COVID-19. Profiled with immunoSEQ multiplex PCR; TCRdb holds only in-frame clones, not every one. The table shows approximately 260,000 clones, with around 80% occurring only once. Source material: peripheral blood. The receptors derive from a woman aged 40-49 years with active or convalescent COVID-19.

The gene calls are TRBV2 and TRBJ2-1; 9 bases map to TRBD2. Unmatched junction bases numbered 10, after V lost 4 bases and J lost 9 bases. The CDR3 spans 15 residues. Germline V gene lookup returns CDR1 SNHLY and CDR2 FYNNEI. The CDR3 region is CASSGQRGVYGEQFF. The CDR3 DNA follows: TGTGCCAGCAGTGGGCAGCGGGGGGTTTATGGTGAGCAGTTCTTC.

The gene calls are TRBV7-3 and TRBJ1-2, with a weak D call TRBD1 (5 bases). Germline V gene data show CDR1 as SGHTA and CDR2 as FQGTGA. The CDR3 is 15 residues long. Deletions cut 0 bases from V and 6 bases from J, with 14 bases between. The CDR3 loop is CASSLTPTEANGYTF. For the CDR3, the DNA is TGTGCCAGCAGCTTAACTCCGACAGAGGCCAATGGCTACACCTTC.

This rearrangement joins TRBV4-1 to TRBJ1-6; tentatively, D is TRBD1 (5 bases). Germline CDR1 and CDR2: MGHRA and YSYEKL. The CDR3 sequence is 16 residues long. V lost 0 bases and J lost 9, with 15 bases in between. The CDR3 DNA reads TGCGCCAGCAGCCAAGAGCCCCCGGGGGAGGGTTCACCCCTCCACTTT. The encoded protein is CASSQEPPGEGSPLHF.

This clone was detected only a few times. The V call is TRBV2, the J call TRBJ2-7, with TRBD2 matching 9 bases. The trim removed 6 bases at V and 2 bases at J, leaving 5 bases unmatched. CDR3 length: 14 residues. The germline gives CDR1 SNHLY, CDR2 FYNNEI. The CDR3 sequence is CASRPASGAYEQYF. CDR3 sequence (DNA): TGTGCCAGCAGGCCGGCTAGCGGGGCCTACGAGCAGTACTTC.

The chain has TRBV6-5 and TRBJ1-4; no clear D gene. V shed 8 bases and J shed 4 bases, with 11 bases lying between them. The CDR3 is 13 amino acids. Germline assignment: CDR1 MNHEY and CDR2 SVGAGI. This chain's CDR3 is CASDSGYNEKLFF. The CDR3 nucleotides are TGTGCCAGCGATTCAGGTTATAATGAAAAACTGTTTTTT.

This chain links TRBV7-9 with TRBJ1-2, with D unclear. The V end was cut by 5 bases, the J end by 4 bases, with 11 bases between. This CDR3 contains 13 residues. Germline V gene data show CDR1 as SEHNR and CDR2 as FQNEAQ (reference sequence). The CDR3 here is CASSPQPGYGYTF. The CDR3 DNA reads TGTGCCAGCAGCCCACAACCGGGCTATGGCTACACCTTC.

This rearrangement joins TRBV5-1 to TRBJ2-3, with D tentatively TRBD2 (5 bases). The V gene's germline CDR1 is SGHRS and CDR2 YFSETQ. There are 15 residues in the CDR3. V was shortened by 5 bases and J by 0 bases, with 13 bases between the two germline ends. For the CDR3, the DNA is TGCGCCAGCAGGCTTGGAGGTTCTAGCACAGATACGCAGTATTTT. Its translation is CASRLGGSSTDTQYF.

The rearrangement uses TRBV5-4 and TRBJ1-1; 10 positions match TRBD1. Germline V gene lookup returns CDR1 SGHNT and CDR2 YYREEE (reference sequence). Trimming removed 4 bases from V and 0 bases from J; junction bases left unmatched: 9. The CDR3 spans 17 residues. The CDR3 sequence is CASSRKGTGALNTEAFF. DNA of the CDR3: TGTGCCAGCAGCCGGAAGGGGACAGGGGCCCTGAACACTGAAGCTTTCTTT.

The chain employs TRBV5-6 and TRBJ2-3; D is perhaps TRBD1 (6 bases). Per germline, CDR1 SGHDT and CDR2 YYEEEE. This CDR3 has 14 residues. V was cut by 3 bases and J by 1 base, with 9 bases left in between. The CDR3 protein is CASSWGPGTDTQYF. In DNA, the CDR3 is TGTGCCAGCAGCTGGGGGCCCGGCACAGATACGCAGTATTTT.

The genes are TRBV5-5 and TRBJ1-5, with a weak D call TRBD1 (5 bases). This CDR3 spans 14 amino acids. Germline loops: CDR1 SGHKS, CDR2 YYEKEE (reference sequence). V was trimmed by 3 bases and J by 0 bases, leaving 7 bases between them. DNA for the CDR3: TGTGCCAGCAGCTCAGGGTATAGCAATCAGCCCCAGCATTTT. This translates into CASSSGYSNQPQHF.

This clone was counted only a few times. The chain joins TRBV20-1 to TRBJ1-2; 7 bases are a match to TRBD1. The junction had 10 bases not matched to a gene; V was cut back by 5 bases and J by 13 bases. The CDR3 runs to 11 residues. Germline CDR1 reads DFQATT; CDR2 reads SNEGSKA (reference sequence). In DNA, the CDR3 is TGCAGTGCTGGACCACAGGGGTCCGCCACCTTC. It is translated as CSAGPQGSATF.

This sequence joins TRBV19 and TRBJ1-5, with 10 bases aligning to TRBD1. J gave up 5 bases and V 3 bases, and 4 bases lay outside the gene matches. This CDR3 has 15 amino acids. Germline V CDR1 and CDR2: LNHDA, SQIVND (reference sequence). In DNA, the CDR3 is TGTGCCAGTAGTATGGGACAGGGGTCGGATCAGCCCCAGCATTTT. This translates into CASSMGQGSDQPQHF.

The chain carries TRBV2 and TRBJ1-5, with D uncertain. Per germline, CDR1 SNHLY and CDR2 FYNNEI. The CDR3 totals 13 residues. Trimming stripped 5 bases from V and 5 bases from J, with 10 bases between. The CDR3 nucleotides are TGTGCCAGCAGTCGAGTCAGCGATCAGCCCCAGCATTTT. Translated, it gives CASSRVSDQPQHF.

The chain carries TRBV7-9 and TRBJ2-3; the D gene is possibly TRBD1 (5 bases). The CDR3 is 15 residues long. CDR1 is SEHNR, CDR2 FQNEAQ, per germline (reference sequence). V was pared by 8 bases and J by 4 bases, with 19 bases between. The CDR3 nucleotides read TGTGCCAGCCACCTTATATTAGGGGTACCAGATACGCAGTATTTT. Translation gives CASHLILGVPDTQYF.

The CDR3 bases are TGTGCCAGCAGACCCGGGGGAGGCGGCTACACCTTC. Protein product: CASRPGGGGYTF. The chain has TRBV6-5 and TRBJ1-2; TRBD1 is a possible D gene (5 bases). The germline V and J ends were trimmed by 6 bases and 8 bases, with 13 bases remaining between them. Germline V gene lookup returns CDR1 MNHEY and CDR2 SVGAGI. This CDR3 has 12 residues.

The V and J genes are TRBV30 and TRBJ1-5; TRBD1 aligns across 11 bases. The germline gives CDR1 GTSNPN, CDR2 SVGIG (reference sequence). The CDR3 loop spans 13 amino acids. The ends lost 5 bases at V and 7 bases at J; junction bases unmatched: 4. CDR3 protein: CAWGQGARQPQHF. The DNA for the CDR3 is TGTGCCTGGGGACAGGGGGCTAGACAGCCCCAGCATTTT.

The chain uses TRBV7-2 and TRBJ1-4; the D is unclear. The CDR3 totals 14 residues. Germline CDR1 reads SGHTA; CDR2 reads FQGNSA. V was pared by 5 bases and J by 7 bases, with 14 bases between. CDR3 amino acids: CASSPTRGSEKLFF. The CDR3 DNA reads as TGTGCCAGCAGCCCAACGAGAGGCAGTGAAAAACTGTTTTTT.

The chain uses TRBV12-3 or TRBV12-4 and TRBJ1-4, with D hard to call. V gave up 4 bases and J gave up 8 bases, with 8 bases separating them. This CDR3 is 12 amino acids long. The CDR3 DNA is TGTGCCAGCAGTTCCCGCCGGGAAAAACTGTTTTTT. The encoded protein is CASSSRREKLFF.

The V and J genes are TRBV6-6 and TRBJ1-5, with D possibly TRBD1 on 5 matching bases. V lost 2 bases and J 1 base, leaving 12 bases between the germline ends. This CDR3 spans 16 amino acids. In germline, CDR1 is MNHNY, CDR2 SVGAGI (reference sequence). CDR3 nucleotides: TGTGCCAGCAGTTACCACGCCGGACAAAGCAATCAGCCCCAGCATTTT. Amino acid sequence: CASSYHAGQSNQPQHF.

This clone was found once. This sequence joins TRBV6-5 and TRBJ1-1; 10 positions agree with TRBD1. Per germline, CDR1 MNHEY and CDR2 SVGAGI. J was trimmed by 4 bases and V by 6 bases; bases with no gene match: 5. This CDR3 is 14 amino acids long. The CDR3 DNA reads as TGTGCCAGCAGGGGACAGGGGAGGACCACTGAAGCTTTCTTT. Amino acid sequence: CASRGQGRTTEAFF.

This clone has only one observation. The J gene is TRBJ1-1, the V gene TRBV29-1, with a tentative D call TRBD1 (5 bases). Germline CDR1 and CDR2: SQVTM and ANQGSEA. The V gene lost 7 bases and the J gene lost 3 bases, with 18 bases spanning the gap. CDR3 length equals 14 residues. The CDR3 nucleotides are TGCAGCGCCAAATCCCAGGGAGGGGACACTGAAGCTTTCTTT. Its translation is CSAKSQGGDTEAFF.

This clone appeared a few times. One end of the junction is discordant with germline, which a read error may explain. The chain carries TRBV15 and TRBJ1-1; perhaps TRBD1 as D (5 bases). Per the germline V gene, CDR1 is LNHNV and CDR2 is YYDKDF (reference sequence). This CDR3 region has 11 residues. CDR3 sequence (DNA): TGTGCCACCAGCAGAGATCACAGGACACCATTT. As protein: CATSRDHRTPF.

The chain carries TRBV10-1 and TRBJ2-3; possible D gene TRBD2, 6 bases. In germline, CDR1 is WNHNN, CDR2 SYGVQD (reference sequence). This CDR3 contains 14 residues. The V end lost 4 bases, the J end lost 2 bases, and 10 bases lay between the germline ends. CDR3 in amino acids: CASSASGDTDTQYF. The CDR3 nucleotides are TGCGCCAGCAGTGCCTCGGGGGACACAGATACGCAGTATTTT.

The chain joins TRBV6-6 to TRBJ1-2, with a weak D call TRBD1 (6 bases). The CDR3 contains 13 residues. Germline lookup yields CDR1 MNHNY and CDR2 SVGAGI (reference sequence). The germline V and J ends were trimmed by 2 bases and 7 bases, with 11 bases remaining between them. The CDR3 DNA sequence: TGTGCCAGCAGTTACCCAGGGGATGCTGGCTACACCTTC. Encoded protein: CASSYPGDAGYTF.

This chain links TRBV30 with TRBJ1-3, with D maybe TRBD1 (5 bases). The CDR3 loop spans 13 amino acids. Per germline, CDR1 GTSNPN and CDR2 SVGIG (reference sequence). The V and J ends lost 6 bases and 2 bases respectively, with 11 bases between them. The chain's CDR3 is CACTPGPGNTIYF. CDR3 bases: TGTGCCTGTACCCCAGGGCCTGGAAACACCATATATTTT.

The chain has TRBV19 and TRBJ1-4; no clear D. Germline values: CDR1 LNHDA, CDR2 SQIVND (reference sequence). The CDR3 is made up of 15 amino acids. V was trimmed by 1 base and J by 7 bases, leaving 13 bases between them. The CDR3 region is CASSIGTQASEKLFF. CDR3 bases: TGTGCCAGTAGTATAGGAACGCAAGCGAGTGAAAAACTGTTTTTT.

This chain links TRBV30 with TRBJ1-4, with D possibly being TRBD1 (6 bases). Per the germline V gene, CDR1 is GTSNPN and CDR2 is SVGIG (reference sequence). V lost 1 base and J 1 base, leaving 10 bases between the germline ends. The CDR3 runs to 15 residues. The CDR3 here is CAWSAQGGTNEKLFF. Here the CDR3 DNA reads TGTGCCTGGAGTGCCCAAGGGGGAACTAATGAAAAACTGTTTTTT. The variable domain in full, with the rest retrieved from reference TRBV30 and TRBJ1-4, is SQTIHQWPATLVQPVGSPLSLECTVEGTSNPNLYWYRQAAGRGLQLLFYSVGIGQISSEVPQNLSASRPQDRQFILSSKKLLLSDSGFYLCAWSAQGGTNEKLFFGSGTQLSVL.